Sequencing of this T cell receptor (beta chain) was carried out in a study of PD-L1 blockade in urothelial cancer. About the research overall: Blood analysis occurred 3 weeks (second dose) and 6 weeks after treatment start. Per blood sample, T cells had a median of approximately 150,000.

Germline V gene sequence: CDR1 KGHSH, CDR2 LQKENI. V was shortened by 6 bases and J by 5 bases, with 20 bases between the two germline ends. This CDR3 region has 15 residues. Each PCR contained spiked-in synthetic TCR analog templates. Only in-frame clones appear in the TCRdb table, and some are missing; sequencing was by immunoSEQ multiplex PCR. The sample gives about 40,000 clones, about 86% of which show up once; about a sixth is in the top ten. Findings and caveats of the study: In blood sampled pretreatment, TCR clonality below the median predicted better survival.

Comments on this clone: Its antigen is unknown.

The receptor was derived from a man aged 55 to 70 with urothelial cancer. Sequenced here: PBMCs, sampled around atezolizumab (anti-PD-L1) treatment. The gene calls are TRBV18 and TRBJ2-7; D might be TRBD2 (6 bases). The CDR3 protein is CASSSRGSSQDEQYF. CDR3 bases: TGTGCCAGCTCGAGCCGGGGGTCCTCTCAGGACGAGCAGTACTTC.